One sample yielded the 30 T cell receptor beta chains listed below, sequenced in a study of OX40 agonist ivuxolimab in advanced cancers. Some clones are missing from TCRdb's copy, which holds only in-frame ones; the method was immunoSEQ multiplex PCR. The repertoire consists of about 54,000 clones, with 88% occurring once and the leading ten covering about 3.5%. This specimen consisted of CD4+ or CD8+ T cells sorted from blood, obtained in a trial of the OX40 agonist ivuxolimab. The receptors derive from an adult with an advanced solid tumor such as melanoma, head and neck, liver or kidney cancer.

Points on this clone: At the DNA level, this CDR3 is encoded by other sequences in the same sample as well. This chain connects TRBV19 to TRBJ1-5; 7 nucleotides agree with TRBD1. V lost 4 bases to trimming and J lost 2 bases; unmatched junction nucleotides: 2. The CDR3 covers 14 residues. Germline CDR1 and CDR2: LNHDA and SQIVND (reference sequence). The CDR3 DNA reads as TGTGCCAGTAGTACTACAGGGGGCAATCAGCCCCAGCATTTT. Its protein is CASSTTGGNQPQHF.

V usage is TRBV14 and J usage is TRBJ2-4; 8 bases match TRBD1. J gave up 3 bases and V 3 bases, and 7 bases lay outside the gene matches. Germline V gives CDR1 SGHDN, CDR2 FVKESK. The CDR3 consists of 16 residues. Written as DNA, the CDR3 is TGTGCCAGCAGCCAGGGAGCAGGGGGCGTCAAAAACATTCAGTACTTC. Its translation: CASSQGAGGVKNIQYF.

The chain carries TRBV21-1 and TRBJ1-4; the table assigns TRBD1, which was not confirmed against the DNA. TRBV21-1 is designated a pseudogene. This CDR3 region has 15 residues. DNA for the CDR3: TGTGCCAGTACTCCTCTCGACAAGATCTATGAAAAACTGTTTTTT. Translated: CASTPLDKIYEKLFF.

Details on this clone: Other DNA sequences in this sample translate to the same CDR3. The V gene is TRBV15, the J gene TRBJ1-2; D may be TRBD1 (5 bases). The germline V and J ends were trimmed by 3 bases and 7 bases, with 18 bases remaining between them. CDR1 is LNHNV, CDR2 YYDKDF, per germline (reference sequence). The CDR3 has 15 amino acids. The CDR3 region is CATSRDLNTGAGYTF. DNA for the CDR3: TGTGCCACCAGCAGGGATCTGAACACCGGGGCTGGCTACACCTTC. Supplemented by reference TRBV15 and TRBJ1-2, the full variable domain reads DAMVIQNPRYQVTQFGKPVTLSCSQTLNHNVMYWYQQKSSQAPKLLFHYYDKDFNNEADTPDNFQSRRPNTSFCFLDIRSPGLGDTAMYLCATSRDLNTGAGYTFGSGTRLTVV.

The genes are TRBV6-1 and TRBJ1-1; the D gene is possibly TRBD1 (6 bases). V lost 2 bases and J lost 4, with 14 bases in between. Germline-derived CDR1 and CDR2 are MNHNS and SASEGT. The CDR3 length is 15 residues. The CDR3 protein is CASSERGGVGTEAFF. Here the CDR3 DNA reads TGTGCCAGCAGTGAAAGGGGGGGAGTGGGCACTGAAGCTTTCTTT.

V gene TRBV5-1 combines with J gene TRBJ2-1, with 8 bases aligning to TRBD2. Germline assignment: CDR1 SGHRS and CDR2 YFSETQ. The ends lost 0 bases at V and 0 bases at J; junction bases unmatched: 2. CDR3 length: 16 residues. The CDR3 spells CASSLDSGTSYNEQFF. The CDR3 coding sequence is TGCGCCAGCAGCTTGGATAGCGGGACCTCCTACAATGAGCAGTTCTTC.

This sequence joins TRBV28 and TRBJ1-2; D remains ambiguous. This CDR3 comprises 14 residues. V gave up 7 bases and J gave up 8 bases, with 20 bases separating them. CDR1 is MDHEN, CDR2 SYDVKM, per germline. The CDR3 protein is CASTSFRSSGGYTF. CDR3 DNA: TGTGCCAGCACCAGTTTTAGGTCTTCTGGAGGCTACACCTTC.

This clone turned up a few times. This chain uses TRBV28 with TRBJ2-7; no reliable D call. CDR1 is MDHEN and CDR2 is SYDVKM in the germline V gene. With 6 bases removed from V and 2 bases from J, the gap between germline ends came to 8 bases. The CDR3 covers 12 residues. The CDR3 here is CASRGSAYEQYF. CDR3 nucleotides: TGTGCCAGCAGAGGTTCGGCCTACGAGCAGTACTTC.

The chain has TRBV21-1 and TRBJ2-7; the D call TRBD2 from the table was never checked on the DNA. TRBV21-1 is a listed pseudogene. CDR3 length: 16 residues. CDR3 region: CASSKRNPGRSYEQYF. DNA of the CDR3: TGTGCCAGCAGCAAACGAAACCCGGGGAGATCCTACGAGCAGTACTTC.

The chain joins TRBV7-2 to TRBJ2-1; 15 nucleotides agree with TRBD2. Germline V lookup: CDR1 SGHTA, CDR2 FQGNSA. Trimming took 1 base from V and 7 from J; bases not matched to a gene: 2. This CDR3 contains 16 residues. The CDR3 sequence is CASSLGGLAGGNEQFF. Written as DNA, the CDR3 is TGTGCCAGCAGCTTAGGGGGACTAGCGGGAGGAAATGAGCAGTTCTTC.

J is TRBJ2-7 and V is TRBV6-5, with 9 bases that match TRBD2. CDR3 length: 15 residues. Germline trimming cut 2 bases from V and 4 bases from J; bases unmatched to any gene: 6. CDR1 MNHEY and CDR2 SVGAGI come from the germline V gene. CDR3: CASSYRISGSYEQYF. CDR3 DNA: TGTGCCAGCAGTTACCGCATTAGCGGGAGTTACGAGCAGTACTTC.

V is TRBV6-6 and J is TRBJ2-3, with D perhaps matching TRBD1 (5 bases). The CDR3 consists of 15 residues. Germline-derived CDR1 and CDR2 are MNHNY and SVGAGI (reference sequence). Trimming pared 6 bases from V and 0 bases from J, leaving 13 bases between. CDR3 nucleotide sequence: TGTGCCAGCAGGGAAGTTAGGGGCAGCACAGATACGCAGTATTTT. This gives the protein CASREVRGSTDTQYF.

The CDR3 coding sequence is TGTGCCAGTAGTCTCTGGGACGCCGGAGGCTATGGCTACACCTTC. Translating it yields CASSLWDAGGYGYTF. This chain uses TRBV19 with TRBJ1-2, with D tentatively TRBD1 (5 bases). This CDR3 region has 15 residues. Germline CDR1 is LNHDA and CDR2 is SQIVND (reference sequence). The V gene lost 5 bases and the J gene lost 4 bases, with 17 bases spanning the gap.

This clone was counted once. The genes are TRBV29-1 and TRBJ2-3; tentatively, D is TRBD1 (6 bases). Trimming took off 8 bases at V and 1 base at J, with 10 bases between the two ends. The germline gives CDR1 SQVTM, CDR2 ANQGSEA. The CDR3 loop spans 12 amino acids. CDR3 in amino acids: CSSRTGTDTQYF. CDR3 bases: TGCAGCTCCCGGACAGGCACAGATACGCAGTATTTT.

This clone occurred a few times. This chain joins TRBV18 and TRBJ2-5, with D unresolved. Trimming stripped 0 bases from V and 5 bases from J, with 13 bases between. CDR3 size: 15 residues. Germline lookup yields CDR1 KGHSH and CDR2 LQKENI. CDR3 nucleotide sequence: TGTGCCAGCTCACCACCGCAAACGCGTGGGGAGACCCAGTACTTC. Translated: CASSPPQTRGETQYF. The variable domain in full, with the rest retrieved from reference TRBV18 and TRBJ2-5, is NAGVMQNPRHLVRRRGQEARLRCSPMKGHSHVYWYRQLPEEGLKFMVYLQKENIIDESGMPKERFSAEFPKEGPSILRIQQVVRGDSAAYFCASSPPQTRGETQYFGPGTRLLVL.

This clone has only one observation. The chain couples TRBV7-9 to TRBJ2-7; D ambiguous. Germline V lookup: CDR1 SEHNR, CDR2 FQNEAQ (reference sequence). Trimming shortened V by 5 bases and J by 5 bases, and 7 bases separated the two germline ends. CDR3 length equals 11 residues. The CDR3 DNA follows: TGTGCCAGCAGCATTGTGAACGAGCAGTACTTC. Protein: CASSIVNEQYF.

The chain is built from TRBV18 and TRBJ2-5, with unresolved D. The V end lost 3 bases, the J end lost 1 base, and 9 bases lay between the germline ends. Looked up from germline, CDR1 is KGHSH and CDR2 is LQKENI. The CDR3 loop spans 14 amino acids. The CDR3 bases are TGTGCCAGCTCACCTTCTTCCTCCCAAGAGACCCAGTACTTC. This translates into CASSPSSSQETQYF.

The J gene is TRBJ1-2, the V gene TRBV11-2; D unresolved. V was pared by 1 base and J by 7 bases, with 7 bases between. This CDR3 is built from 12 residues. Per germline, CDR1 SGHAT and CDR2 FQNNGV. CDR3 sequence reads: CASSLGQFGYTF. In nucleotides, the CDR3 is TGTGCCAGCAGCTTAGGGCAGTTTGGCTACACCTTC.

The chain uses TRBV6-5 and TRBJ2-2; 9 nucleotides line up with TRBD1. V trimming: 5 bases; J trimming: 5 bases; junction bases outside the gene matches: 6. CDR1 and CDR2 (germline): MNHEY, SVGAGI. This CDR3 contains 15 residues. CDR3 residues: CASSTGGAGTGELFF. The CDR3 region has the DNA TGTGCCAGCAGTACAGGGGGCGCGGGGACCGGGGAGCTGTTTTTT.

The chain is built from TRBV9 and TRBJ1-3, with D uncertain. Trimming shortened V by 3 bases and J by 0 bases, and 4 bases separated the two germline ends. This CDR3 is built from 13 residues. The germline CDR1 and CDR2 sequences are SGDLS and YYNGEE. The CDR3 sequence is CASSGYSGNTIYF. The CDR3 coding sequence is TGTGCCAGCAGCGGCTACTCTGGAAACACCATATATTTT.

The chain carries TRBV10-3 and TRBJ2-1; D remains unclear. This CDR3 region has 13 residues. Germline-derived CDR1 and CDR2 are ENHRY and SYGVKD. V lost 2 bases and J 9 bases, leaving 11 bases between the germline ends. The chain's CDR3 is CAISETYNSEQFF. The CDR3 DNA sequence: TGTGCCATCAGTGAGACATATAATAGTGAGCAGTTCTTC.

This clone was found a few times. This sample includes further DNA sequences coding for the same CDR3. V gene TRBV10-3 combines with J gene TRBJ2-5; D gene ambiguous. The CDR3 spans 14 residues. Germline-derived CDR1 and CDR2 are ENHRY and SYGVKD. The V and J ends lost 3 bases and 3 bases respectively, with 11 bases between them. CDR3: CAISDGQNEETQYF. For the CDR3, the DNA is TGTGCCATCAGTGATGGGCAGAATGAAGAGACCCAGTACTTC.

The V gene is TRBV11-2, the J gene TRBJ2-1; weak D call: TRBD2 (6 bases). The CDR3 is 14 residues long. Between the trimmed V and J ends, which lost 4 bases and 9 bases, there was a span of 16 bases. Germline V gene data show CDR1 as SGHAT and CDR2 as FQNNGV. In DNA, the CDR3 is TGTGCCAGCAGCTCCGTCGGAGGGTTAGGTGAGCAGTTCTTC. This codes for CASSSVGGLGEQFF.

The CDR3 spells CASSVVGSGGNEQFF. CDR3 sequence (DNA): TGTGCCAGCAGCGTGGTAGGTAGCGGAGGAAATGAGCAGTTCTTC. The chain is built from TRBV9 and TRBJ2-1; TRBD2 is a possible D gene (6 bases). Germline CDR1 SGDLS, CDR2 YYNGEE. Trimming removed 2 bases at V and 7 bases at J, with 16 bases between. CDR3 size: 15 residues.

The V call is TRBV2, the J call TRBJ1-6; D unresolved. CDR3 length equals 15 residues. From germline, CDR1 is SNHLY and CDR2 FYNNEI. The V gene lost 5 bases and the J gene lost 4 bases, with 12 bases spanning the gap. DNA of the CDR3: TGTGCCAGCAGTCTTGACGGGCCATATAATTCACCCCTCCACTTT. It encodes CASSLDGPYNSPLHF. Drawing the rest from reference TRBV2 and TRBJ1-6, the complete variable domain is EPEVTQTPSHQVTQMGQEVILRCVPISNHLYFYWYRQILGQKVEFLVSFYNNEISEKSEIFDDQFSVERPDGSNFTLKIRSTKLEDSAMYFCASSLDGPYNSPLHFGNGTRLTVT.

The chain is built from TRBV28 and TRBJ2-7, with 7 bases fitting TRBD2. Germline CDR1 is MDHEN and CDR2 is SYDVKM. The V and J ends lost 5 bases and 5 bases, in that order; junction bases with no gene match: 3. CDR3 length: 12 amino acids. Written as DNA, the CDR3 is TGTGCCAGCAGTACCGCGGGAGACGAGCAGTACTTC. Amino acids: CASSTAGDEQYF.

This chain uses TRBV29-1 with TRBJ2-7; TRBD1 matches 8 bases. The CDR3 has 13 amino acids. The V segment lost 4 bases and the J segment 3 bases; nucleotides outside the gene matches: 5. Germline CDR1 and CDR2: SQVTM and ANQGSEA. Here the CDR3 reads CSVGGQGNYEQYF. The CDR3 DNA follows: TGCAGCGTTGGAGGACAGGGCAACTACGAGCAGTACTTC.

This rearrangement joins TRBV19 to TRBJ2-7; TRBD1 matches at 7 bases. The CDR3 sequence is 14 residues long. Germline V CDR1 and CDR2: LNHDA, SQIVND (reference sequence). V lost 5 bases and J lost 0; bases outside the gene matches: 4. CDR3 DNA sequence: TGTGCCAGTAGTGAGGACAGGACCTCCTACGAGCAGTACTTC. Amino acids: CASSEDRTSYEQYF.

The rearrangement links TRBV6-6 to TRBJ1-2; D is perhaps TRBD1 (5 bases). CDR3 length equals 13 residues. The germline V gene has CDR1 MNHNY and CDR2 SVGAGI (reference sequence). Trimming shortened V by 6 bases and J by 7 bases, and 15 bases separated the two germline ends. CDR3 sequence: CASRPPGEGGYTF. The CDR3 DNA follows: TGTGCCAGCAGGCCTCCGGGGGAGGGTGGCTACACCTTC.

The rearrangement joins TRBV4-2 to TRBJ2-2; D is unclear. Germline CDR1 is LGHNA and CDR2 is YNFKEQ. V was trimmed by 7 bases and J by 1 base, leaving 22 bases between them. CDR3 length: 18 amino acids. The CDR3 region has the DNA TGTGCCAGCACCCGTGAACTATTAATGGAGTGGAACACCGGGGAGCTGTTTTTT. Protein product: CASTRELLMEWNTGELFF.